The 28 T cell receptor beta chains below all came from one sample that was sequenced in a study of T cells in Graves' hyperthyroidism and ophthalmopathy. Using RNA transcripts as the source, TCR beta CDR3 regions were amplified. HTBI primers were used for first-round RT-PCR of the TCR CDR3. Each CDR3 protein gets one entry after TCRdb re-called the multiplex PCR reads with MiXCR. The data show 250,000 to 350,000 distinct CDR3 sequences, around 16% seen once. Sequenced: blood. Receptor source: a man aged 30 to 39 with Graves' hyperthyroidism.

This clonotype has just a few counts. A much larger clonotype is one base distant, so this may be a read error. CDR3 sequence: CAWSYRFSLSYNEQLF. In DNA, the CDR3 is TGTGCCTGGAGTTACAGGTTTTCCCTCTCCTACAATGAGCAGCTCTTC. The chain joins TRBV30 to TRBJ2-1; D is possibly TRBD1 (5 bases). CDR1 and CDR2 from the germline V gene are GTSNPN and SVGIG (reference sequence). The CDR3 sequence is 16 residues long.

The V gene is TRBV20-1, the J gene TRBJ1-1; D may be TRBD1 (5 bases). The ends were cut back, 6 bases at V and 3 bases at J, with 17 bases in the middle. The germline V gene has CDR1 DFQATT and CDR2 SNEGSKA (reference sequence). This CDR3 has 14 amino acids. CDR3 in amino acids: CSARIGVEDTEAFF. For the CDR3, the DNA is TGCAGTGCCAGAATAGGGGTGGAAGACACTGAAGCTTTCTTT.

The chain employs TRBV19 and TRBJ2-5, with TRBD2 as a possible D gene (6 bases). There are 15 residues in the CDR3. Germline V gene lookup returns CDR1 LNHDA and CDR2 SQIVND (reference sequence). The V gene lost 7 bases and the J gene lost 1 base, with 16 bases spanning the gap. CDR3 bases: TGTGCCAGTACGGAGAGGCCGGGGGTCCAAGAGACCCAGTACTTC. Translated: CASTERPGVQETQYF.

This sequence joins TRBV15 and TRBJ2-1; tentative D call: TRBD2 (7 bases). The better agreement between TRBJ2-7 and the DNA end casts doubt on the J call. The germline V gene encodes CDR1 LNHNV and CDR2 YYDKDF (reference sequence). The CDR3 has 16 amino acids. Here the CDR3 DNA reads TGTGCCACCAGCAGCCCCTTAGGGGGAGGGGCAGATGAGCAGTACTTC. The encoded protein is CATSSPLGGGADEQYF.

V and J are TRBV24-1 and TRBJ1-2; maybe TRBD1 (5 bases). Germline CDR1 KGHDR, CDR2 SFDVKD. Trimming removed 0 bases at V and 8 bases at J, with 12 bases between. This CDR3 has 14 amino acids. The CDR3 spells CATSDLFRDGGYTF. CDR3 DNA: TGTGCCACCAGTGATTTGTTCAGGGATGGAGGCTACACCTTC.

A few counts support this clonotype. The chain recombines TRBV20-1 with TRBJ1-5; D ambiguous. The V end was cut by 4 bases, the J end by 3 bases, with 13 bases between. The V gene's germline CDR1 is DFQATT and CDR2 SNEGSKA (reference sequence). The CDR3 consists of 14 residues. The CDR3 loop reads CSANNRVNNQPQHF. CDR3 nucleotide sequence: TGCAGTGCTAATAATAGGGTGAACAATCAGCCCCAGCATTTT.

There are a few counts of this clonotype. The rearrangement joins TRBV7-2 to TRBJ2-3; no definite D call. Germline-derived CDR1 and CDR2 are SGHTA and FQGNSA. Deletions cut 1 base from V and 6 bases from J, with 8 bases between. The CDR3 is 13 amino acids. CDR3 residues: CASSLGWGDTQYF. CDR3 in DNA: TGTGCCAGCAGCTTAGGGTGGGGTGATACGCAGTATTTT.

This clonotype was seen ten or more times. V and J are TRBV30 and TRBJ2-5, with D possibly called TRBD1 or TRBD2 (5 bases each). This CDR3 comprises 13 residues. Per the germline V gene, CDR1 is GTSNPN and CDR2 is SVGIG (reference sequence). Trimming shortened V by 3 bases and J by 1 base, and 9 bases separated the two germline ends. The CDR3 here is CAWSAGTQETQYF. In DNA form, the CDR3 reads TGTGCCTGGAGCGCCGGGACCCAAGAGACCCAGTACTTC.

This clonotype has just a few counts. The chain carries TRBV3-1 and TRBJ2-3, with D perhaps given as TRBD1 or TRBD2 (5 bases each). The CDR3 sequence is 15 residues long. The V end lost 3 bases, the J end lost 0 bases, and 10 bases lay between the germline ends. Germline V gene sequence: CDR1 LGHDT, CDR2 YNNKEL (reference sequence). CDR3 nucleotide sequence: TGTGCCAGCAGCCAGGGGGTTAGTAGCACAGATACGCAGTATTTT. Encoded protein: CASSQGVSSTDTQYF.

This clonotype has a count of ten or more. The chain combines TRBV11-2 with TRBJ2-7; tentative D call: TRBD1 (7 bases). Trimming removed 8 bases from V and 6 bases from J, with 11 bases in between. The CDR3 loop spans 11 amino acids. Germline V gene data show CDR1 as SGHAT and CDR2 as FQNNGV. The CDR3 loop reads CASQGGREQYF. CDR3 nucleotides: TGTGCCAGCCAGGGGGGCCGCGAGCAGTACTTC.

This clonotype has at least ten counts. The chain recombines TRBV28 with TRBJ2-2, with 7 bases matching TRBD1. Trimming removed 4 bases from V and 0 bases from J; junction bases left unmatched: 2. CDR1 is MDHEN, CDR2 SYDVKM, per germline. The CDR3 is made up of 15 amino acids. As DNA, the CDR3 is TGTGCCAGCAGTTCGACAGGGACGAACACCGGGGAGCTGTTTTTT. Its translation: CASSSTGTNTGELFF.

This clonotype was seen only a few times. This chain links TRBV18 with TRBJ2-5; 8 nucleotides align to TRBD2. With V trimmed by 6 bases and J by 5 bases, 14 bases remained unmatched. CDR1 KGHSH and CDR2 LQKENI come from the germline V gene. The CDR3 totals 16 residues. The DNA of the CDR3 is TGTGCCAGCTCCCCAAAGGAAGCGGGAGCGGAGGAGACCCAGTACTTC. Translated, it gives CASSPKEAGAEETQYF.

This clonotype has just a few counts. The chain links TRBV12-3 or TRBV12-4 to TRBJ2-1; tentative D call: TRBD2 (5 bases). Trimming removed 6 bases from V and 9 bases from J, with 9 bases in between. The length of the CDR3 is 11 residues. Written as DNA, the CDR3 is TGTGCCAGCAGCTATCGGGGTGAGCAGTTCTTC. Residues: CASSYRGEQFF.

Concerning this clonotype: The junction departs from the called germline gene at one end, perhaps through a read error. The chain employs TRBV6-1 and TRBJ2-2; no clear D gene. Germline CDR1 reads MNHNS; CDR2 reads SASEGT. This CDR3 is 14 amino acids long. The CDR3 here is CASSGIRNIGELFF. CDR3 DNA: TGTGCCAGCAGTGGGATCAGGAACATCGGGGAGCTGTTTTTT.

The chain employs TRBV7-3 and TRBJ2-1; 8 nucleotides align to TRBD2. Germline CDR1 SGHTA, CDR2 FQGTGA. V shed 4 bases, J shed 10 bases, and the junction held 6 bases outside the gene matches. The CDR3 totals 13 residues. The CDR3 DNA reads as TGTGCCAGCAGCTCGGGGGGGTCGGGGGAGCAGTTCTTC. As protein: CASSSGGSGEQFF.

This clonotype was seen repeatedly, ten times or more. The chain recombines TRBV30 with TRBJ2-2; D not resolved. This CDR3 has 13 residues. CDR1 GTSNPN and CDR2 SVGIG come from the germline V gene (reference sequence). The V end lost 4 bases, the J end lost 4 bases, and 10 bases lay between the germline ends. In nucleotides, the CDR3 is TGTGCCTGGAATCTTAAGAGCACCGGGGAGCTGTTTTTT. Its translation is CAWNLKSTGELFF.

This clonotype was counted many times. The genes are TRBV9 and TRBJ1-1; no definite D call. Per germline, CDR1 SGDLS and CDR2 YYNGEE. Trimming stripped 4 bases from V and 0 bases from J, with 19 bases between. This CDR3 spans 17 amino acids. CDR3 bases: TGTGCCAGCAGCCATCCGGTAACGACACCCATGAACACTGAAGCTTTCTTT. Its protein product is CASSHPVTTPMNTEAFF.

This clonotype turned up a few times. CDR3 amino acids: CSAIPSTSGIMETQYF. For the CDR3, the DNA is TGCAGTGCTATACCCTCGACTAGCGGGATTATGGAGACCCAGTACTTC. J is TRBJ2-5 and V is TRBV20-1; 11 bases map to TRBD2. Germline V gene lookup returns CDR1 DFQATT and CDR2 SNEGSKA (reference sequence). This CDR3 region has 16 residues. V gave up 4 bases and J gave up 5 bases; unmatched junction bases: 12.

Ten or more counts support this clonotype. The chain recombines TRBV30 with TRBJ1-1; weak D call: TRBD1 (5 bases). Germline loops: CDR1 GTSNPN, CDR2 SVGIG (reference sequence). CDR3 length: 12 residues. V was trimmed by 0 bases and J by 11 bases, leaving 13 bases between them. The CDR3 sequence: CAWSVAAREAFF. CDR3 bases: TGTGCCTGGAGTGTAGCCGCCAGGGAGGCTTTCTTT.

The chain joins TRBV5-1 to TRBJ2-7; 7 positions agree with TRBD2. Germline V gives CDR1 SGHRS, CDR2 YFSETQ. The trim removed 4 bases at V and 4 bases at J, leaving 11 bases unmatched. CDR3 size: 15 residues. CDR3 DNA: TGCGCCAGCAGCCCCGGTGGGGGGGAGACTTACGAGCAGTACTTC. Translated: CASSPGGGETYEQYF.

CDR3 sequence reads: CAWSVLGGADTGELFF. The CDR3 DNA follows: TGTGCCTGGAGTGTGTTAGGGGGCGCCGACACCGGGGAGCTGTTTTTT. The V gene is TRBV30, the J gene TRBJ2-2; TRBD1 aligns across 7 bases. The CDR3 is 16 residues long. CDR1 is GTSNPN, CDR2 SVGIG, per germline (reference sequence). V gave up 0 bases and J gave up 3 bases; unmatched junction bases: 7.

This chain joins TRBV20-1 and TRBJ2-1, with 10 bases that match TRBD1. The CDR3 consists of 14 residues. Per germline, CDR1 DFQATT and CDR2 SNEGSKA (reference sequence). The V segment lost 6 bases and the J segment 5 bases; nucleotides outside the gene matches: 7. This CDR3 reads CSASPGQGHNEQFF. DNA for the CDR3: TGCAGTGCATCGCCGGGACAGGGGCACAATGAGCAGTTCTTC.

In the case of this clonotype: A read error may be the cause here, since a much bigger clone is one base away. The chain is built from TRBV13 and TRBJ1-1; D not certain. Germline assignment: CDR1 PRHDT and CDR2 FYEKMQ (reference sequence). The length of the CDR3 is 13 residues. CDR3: CANSFGPQAEAFF. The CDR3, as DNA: TGTGCCAACAGCTTCGGACCCCAGGCTGAAGCTTTCTTT.

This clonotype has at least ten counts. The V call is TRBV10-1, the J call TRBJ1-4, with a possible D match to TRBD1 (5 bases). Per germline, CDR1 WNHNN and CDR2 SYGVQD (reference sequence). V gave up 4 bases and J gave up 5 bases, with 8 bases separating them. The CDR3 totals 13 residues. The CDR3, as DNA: TGCGCCAGCAGTGGCCCAGGGAATGAAAAACTGTTTTTT. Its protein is CASSGPGNEKLFF.

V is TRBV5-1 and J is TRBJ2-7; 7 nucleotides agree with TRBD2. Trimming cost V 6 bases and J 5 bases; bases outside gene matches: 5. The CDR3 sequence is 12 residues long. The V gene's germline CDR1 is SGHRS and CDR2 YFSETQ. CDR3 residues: CASKPGTNEQYF. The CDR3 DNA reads TGCGCCAGCAAACCCGGGACTAACGAGCAGTACTTC.

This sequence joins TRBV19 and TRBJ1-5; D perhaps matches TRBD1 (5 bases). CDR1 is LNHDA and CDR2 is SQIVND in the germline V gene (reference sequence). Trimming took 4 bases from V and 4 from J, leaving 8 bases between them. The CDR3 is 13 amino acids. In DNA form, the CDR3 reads TGTGCCAGTAGTAAGACAGTTAATCAGCCCCAGCATTTT. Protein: CASSKTVNQPQHF. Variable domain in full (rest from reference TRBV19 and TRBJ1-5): DGGITQSPKYLFRKEGQNVTLSCEQNLNHDAMYWYRQDPGQGLRLIYYSQIVNDFQKGDIAEGYSVSREKKESFPLTVTSAQKNPTAFYLCASSKTVNQPQHFGDGTRLSIL.

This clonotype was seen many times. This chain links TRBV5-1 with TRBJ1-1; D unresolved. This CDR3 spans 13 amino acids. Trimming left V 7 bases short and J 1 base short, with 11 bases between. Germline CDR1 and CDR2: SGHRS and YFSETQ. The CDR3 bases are TGCGCCAGCTTGTCGCCAGGGAACACTGAAGCTTTCTTT. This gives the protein CASLSPGNTEAFF.

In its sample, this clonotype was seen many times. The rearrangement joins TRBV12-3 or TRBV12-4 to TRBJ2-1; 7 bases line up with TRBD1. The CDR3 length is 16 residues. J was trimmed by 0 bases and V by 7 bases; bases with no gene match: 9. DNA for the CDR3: TGTGCCAGCACCCCAAGGGGGCCCTACTCCTACAATGAGCAGTTCTTC. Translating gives CASTPRGPYSYNEQFF.